The subject of this entry is one T cell receptor beta chain. V lost 2 bases, J lost 3 bases, and 7 bases stayed unmatched. The CDR3 has 15 residues. CDR1 is SGHTA and CDR2 is FQGNSA in the germline V gene. The sample is drawn from a study of PD-1 blockade in classical Hodgkin lymphoma. Every patient relapsed after autologous stem cell transplantation, and brentuximab vedotin exposure varied. Produced via immunoSEQ multiplex PCR; TCRdb's table is partial and in-frame only. The sample consists of roughly 92,000 clones, around 90% of them appearing once. The sequence was obtained from a human donor with classical Hodgkin lymphoma. The rearrangement joins TRBV7-2 to TRBJ2-7; 7 bases match TRBD2. This specimen consisted of peripheral blood mononuclear cells (PBMCs), obtained at baseline. The CDR3 sequence: CASSLYAGELYEQYF. The CDR3 DNA sequence: TGTGCCAGCAGCTTATATGCGGGAGAGCTCTACGAGCAGTACTTC.